The present entry profiles one T cell receptor (beta chain) with its context. Its cognate antigen is unknown. Read data end 3 residues before the CDR3 end; the end is taken from the germline J gene. Repertoires were generated with immunoSEQ multiplex PCR, while TCRdb's copy carries only in-frame clones and drops some. In total, the table holds tens of thousands of clones. The germline gives CDR1 SNHLY, CDR2 FYNNEI. J lost 3 bases, V lost 1 base, and 2 bases had no gene match. This CDR3 is 15 amino acids long. The data derive from a study of T cells in women clearing cervical HPV infection. As for the study in general: Donors had HPV16-related CIN3 or worse; 2 had invasive cancer. Findings of the study overall: CIN3+ cases had significantly higher TCR richness than controls; evenness did not differ. Associations may precede or follow infection; HPV-specific or memory T cells were not isolated.

MY09/MY11 PCR detected cervical HPV DNA; dot-blot assigned genotypes. This receptor was identified in a woman aged 18 to 69 with a cervical HPV16 infection that either progressed to CIN3+ or cleared (not recorded which). The rearrangement joins TRBV2 to TRBJ2-3; 9 nucleotides agree with TRBD2. The sequenced material came from blood buffy coat. CDR3 bases read: TGTGCCAGCAGTGAAGGGCTAGCGGGGACAGATACG. This translates into CASSEGLAGTDT. The entire CDR3 reads CASSEGLAGTDTQYF.